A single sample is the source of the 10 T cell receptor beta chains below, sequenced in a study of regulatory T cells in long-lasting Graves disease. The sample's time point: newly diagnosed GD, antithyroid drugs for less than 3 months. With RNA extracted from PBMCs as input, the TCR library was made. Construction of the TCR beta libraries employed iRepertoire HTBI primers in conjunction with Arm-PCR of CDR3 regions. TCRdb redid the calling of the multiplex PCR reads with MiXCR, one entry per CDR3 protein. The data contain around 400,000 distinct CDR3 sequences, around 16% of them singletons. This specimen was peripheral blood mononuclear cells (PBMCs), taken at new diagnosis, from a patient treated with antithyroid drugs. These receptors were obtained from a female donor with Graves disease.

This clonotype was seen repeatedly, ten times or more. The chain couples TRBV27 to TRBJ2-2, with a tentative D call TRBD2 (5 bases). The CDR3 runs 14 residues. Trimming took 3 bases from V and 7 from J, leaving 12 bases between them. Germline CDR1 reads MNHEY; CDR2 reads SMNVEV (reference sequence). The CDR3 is CASSFGGWNGELFF. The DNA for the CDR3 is TGTGCCAGCAGTTTCGGAGGCTGGAACGGGGAGCTGTTTTTT.

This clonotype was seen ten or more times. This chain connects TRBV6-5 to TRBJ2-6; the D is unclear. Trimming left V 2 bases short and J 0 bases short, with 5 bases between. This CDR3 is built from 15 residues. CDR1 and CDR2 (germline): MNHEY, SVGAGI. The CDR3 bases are TGTGCCAGCAGTTACGGGTCCTCTGGGGCCAACGTCCTGACTTTC. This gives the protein CASSYGSSGANVLTF.

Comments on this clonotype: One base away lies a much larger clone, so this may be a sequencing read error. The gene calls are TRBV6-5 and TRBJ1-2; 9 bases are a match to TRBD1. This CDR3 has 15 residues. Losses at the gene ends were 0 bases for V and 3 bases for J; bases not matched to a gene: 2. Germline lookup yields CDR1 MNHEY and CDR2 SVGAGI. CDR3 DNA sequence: TGTGCCAGCAGTTACTCCGGGACAGGGTACTATGGCTACACCTTC. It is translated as CASSYSGTGYYGYTF.

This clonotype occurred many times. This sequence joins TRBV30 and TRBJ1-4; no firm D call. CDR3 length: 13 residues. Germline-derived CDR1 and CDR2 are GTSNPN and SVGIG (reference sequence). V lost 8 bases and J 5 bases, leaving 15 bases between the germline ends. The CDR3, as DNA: TGTGCCAGCAAATCCGGGGAAAATGAAAAACTGTTTTTT. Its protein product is CASKSGENEKLFF.

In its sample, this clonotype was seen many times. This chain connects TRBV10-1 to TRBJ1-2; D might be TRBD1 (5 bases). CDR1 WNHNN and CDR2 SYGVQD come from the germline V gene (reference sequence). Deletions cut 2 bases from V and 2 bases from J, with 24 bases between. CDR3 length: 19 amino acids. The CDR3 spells CASSEGSGVRELVNYGYTF. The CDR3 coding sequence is TGCGCCAGCAGTGAGGGTTCGGGGGTCAGAGAGTTGGTCAACTATGGCTACACCTTC.

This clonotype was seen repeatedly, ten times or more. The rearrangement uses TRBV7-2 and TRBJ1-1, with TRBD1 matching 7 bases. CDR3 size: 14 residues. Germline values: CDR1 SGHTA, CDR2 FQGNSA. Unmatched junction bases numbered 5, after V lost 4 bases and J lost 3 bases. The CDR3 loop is CASSYNTGDTEAFF. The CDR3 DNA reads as TGTGCCAGCAGCTACAATACAGGGGACACTGAAGCTTTCTTT.

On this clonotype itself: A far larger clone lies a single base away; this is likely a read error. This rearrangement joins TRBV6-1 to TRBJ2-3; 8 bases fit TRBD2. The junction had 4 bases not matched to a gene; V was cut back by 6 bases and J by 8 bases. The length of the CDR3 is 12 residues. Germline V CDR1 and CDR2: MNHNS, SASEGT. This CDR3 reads CASSGGGGTQYF. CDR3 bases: TGTGCCAGCAGCGGGGGGGGAGGTACGCAGTATTTT.

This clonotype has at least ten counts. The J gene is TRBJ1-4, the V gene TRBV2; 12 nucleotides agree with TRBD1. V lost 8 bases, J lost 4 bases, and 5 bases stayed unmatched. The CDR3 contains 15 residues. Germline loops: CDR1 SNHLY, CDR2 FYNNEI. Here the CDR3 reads CASGGTGGHNEKLFF. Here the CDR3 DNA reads TGTGCCAGCGGGGGGACAGGGGGCCATAATGAAAAACTGTTTTTT.

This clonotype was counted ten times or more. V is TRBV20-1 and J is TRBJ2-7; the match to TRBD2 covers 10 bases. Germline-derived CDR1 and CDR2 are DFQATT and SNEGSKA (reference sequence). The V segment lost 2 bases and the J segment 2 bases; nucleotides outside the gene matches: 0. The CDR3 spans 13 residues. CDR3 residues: CSARTSGAYEQYF. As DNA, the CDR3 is TGCAGTGCTAGAACTAGCGGGGCCTACGAGCAGTACTTC.

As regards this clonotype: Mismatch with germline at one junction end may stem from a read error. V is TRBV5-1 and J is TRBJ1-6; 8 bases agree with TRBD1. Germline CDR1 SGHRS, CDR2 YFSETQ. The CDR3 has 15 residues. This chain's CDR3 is CASSLATGGNSPLHF. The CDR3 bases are TGTGCCAGCAGCTTAGCCACAGGGGGGAATTCACCCCTCCACTTT.